Listed below are T cell receptor beta chains from one sample, sequenced in a study of T cells in localized non-small cell lung cancer. The table came from immunoSEQ multiplex PCR; TCRdb's copy has only in-frame clones and leaves some out. This sample has approximately 17,000 clones, with around 79% found just once. Here the sequenced sample was peripheral blood, taken before any cancer treatment. The receptor source for this set is a male donor aged 60 or over with stage I lung adenocarcinoma. Each CDR3 is given with its conserved first and last residue. The order of the fields is V gene, J gene, CDR3 protein.

V gene: TRBV4-2
J gene: TRBJ2-3
CDR3 protein: CASSQSGGAGDTQYF

V gene: TRBV5-1
J gene: TRBJ1-1
CDR3 protein: CASSLNRMNTEAFF

V gene: TRBV4-1
J gene: TRBJ2-3
CDR3 protein: CASSQTGTRGDTQYF

V gene: TRBV9
J gene: TRBJ2-3
CDR3 protein: CASSVAIGRAADTQYF

V gene: TRBV30
J gene: TRBJ1-1
CDR3 protein: CAWSVGGWDTEAFF

V gene: TRBV2
J gene: TRBJ2-7
CDR3 protein: CASSALAGGREEQYF

V gene: TRBV14
J gene: TRBJ2-7
CDR3 protein: CASSQSWGRGWEQYF

V gene: TRBV28
J gene: TRBJ2-5
CDR3 protein: CASSFLAGAPETQYF

V gene: TRBV7-2
J gene: TRBJ2-3
CDR3 protein: CASSLVRGGATDTQYF

V gene: TRBV6-1
J gene: TRBJ2-4
CDR3 protein: CASSPGQGRNIQYF

V gene: TRBV30
J gene: TRBJ2-3
CDR3 protein: CAWSVRVNIDTQYF

V gene: TRBV15
J gene: TRBJ1-5
CDR3 protein: CATSRGQGNQPQHF

V gene: TRBV6-1
J gene: TRBJ2-5
CDR3 protein: CASSEYSSAGSQETQYF

V gene: TRBV11-3
J gene: TRBJ2-3
CDR3 protein: CASSLVRTSDTQYF